The clone carrying this T cell receptor beta chain appeared a single time. This entry is derived from a study of T cell changes during pregnancy in multiple sclerosis. The CDR3 runs to 14 residues. Germline loops: CDR1 KGHSH, CDR2 LQKENI. Trimming removed 3 bases from V and 5 bases from J, with 11 bases in between. The data were produced by immunoSEQ multiplex PCR, yet TCRdb's version contains in-frame clones alone and is incomplete. The sample has 35,000 to 50,000 clones; 80% to 90% are singletons. The gene calls are TRBV18 and TRBJ2-1; D is ambiguous. Material: CD4+ T cells from peripheral blood mononuclear cells, obtained before pregnancy. This TCR was recovered from a female donor with multiple sclerosis, enrolled in a pregnancy study. The CDR3, as DNA: TGTGCCAGCTCACCCCAGGCGTCCAACAATGAGCAGTTCTTC. As protein: CASSPQASNNEQFF.